The present entry profiles one TCR beta chain with its context. This sample is drawn from a study of control samples from healthy donors and cancer patients. Looked up from germline, CDR1 is SQVTM and CDR2 is ANQGSEA. This CDR3 has 16 amino acids. Trimming removed 7 bases from V and 5 bases from J; junction bases left unmatched: 9. TCRdb's copy holds only in-frame clones and misses some; the assay was immunoSEQ multiplex PCR. The table has about 69,000 clones, 75% to 90% seen once. The sequencing sample was made of PBMCs. This TCR derives from a woman in her forties or fifties with lung cancer. The chain combines TRBV29-1 with TRBJ2-1, with TRBD2 matching over 15 bases. The DNA for the CDR3 is TGCAGCGGTAATTTGGGACTAGCGGGGGGTAACAATGAGCAGTTCTTC. Encoded protein: CSGNLGLAGGNNEQFF.